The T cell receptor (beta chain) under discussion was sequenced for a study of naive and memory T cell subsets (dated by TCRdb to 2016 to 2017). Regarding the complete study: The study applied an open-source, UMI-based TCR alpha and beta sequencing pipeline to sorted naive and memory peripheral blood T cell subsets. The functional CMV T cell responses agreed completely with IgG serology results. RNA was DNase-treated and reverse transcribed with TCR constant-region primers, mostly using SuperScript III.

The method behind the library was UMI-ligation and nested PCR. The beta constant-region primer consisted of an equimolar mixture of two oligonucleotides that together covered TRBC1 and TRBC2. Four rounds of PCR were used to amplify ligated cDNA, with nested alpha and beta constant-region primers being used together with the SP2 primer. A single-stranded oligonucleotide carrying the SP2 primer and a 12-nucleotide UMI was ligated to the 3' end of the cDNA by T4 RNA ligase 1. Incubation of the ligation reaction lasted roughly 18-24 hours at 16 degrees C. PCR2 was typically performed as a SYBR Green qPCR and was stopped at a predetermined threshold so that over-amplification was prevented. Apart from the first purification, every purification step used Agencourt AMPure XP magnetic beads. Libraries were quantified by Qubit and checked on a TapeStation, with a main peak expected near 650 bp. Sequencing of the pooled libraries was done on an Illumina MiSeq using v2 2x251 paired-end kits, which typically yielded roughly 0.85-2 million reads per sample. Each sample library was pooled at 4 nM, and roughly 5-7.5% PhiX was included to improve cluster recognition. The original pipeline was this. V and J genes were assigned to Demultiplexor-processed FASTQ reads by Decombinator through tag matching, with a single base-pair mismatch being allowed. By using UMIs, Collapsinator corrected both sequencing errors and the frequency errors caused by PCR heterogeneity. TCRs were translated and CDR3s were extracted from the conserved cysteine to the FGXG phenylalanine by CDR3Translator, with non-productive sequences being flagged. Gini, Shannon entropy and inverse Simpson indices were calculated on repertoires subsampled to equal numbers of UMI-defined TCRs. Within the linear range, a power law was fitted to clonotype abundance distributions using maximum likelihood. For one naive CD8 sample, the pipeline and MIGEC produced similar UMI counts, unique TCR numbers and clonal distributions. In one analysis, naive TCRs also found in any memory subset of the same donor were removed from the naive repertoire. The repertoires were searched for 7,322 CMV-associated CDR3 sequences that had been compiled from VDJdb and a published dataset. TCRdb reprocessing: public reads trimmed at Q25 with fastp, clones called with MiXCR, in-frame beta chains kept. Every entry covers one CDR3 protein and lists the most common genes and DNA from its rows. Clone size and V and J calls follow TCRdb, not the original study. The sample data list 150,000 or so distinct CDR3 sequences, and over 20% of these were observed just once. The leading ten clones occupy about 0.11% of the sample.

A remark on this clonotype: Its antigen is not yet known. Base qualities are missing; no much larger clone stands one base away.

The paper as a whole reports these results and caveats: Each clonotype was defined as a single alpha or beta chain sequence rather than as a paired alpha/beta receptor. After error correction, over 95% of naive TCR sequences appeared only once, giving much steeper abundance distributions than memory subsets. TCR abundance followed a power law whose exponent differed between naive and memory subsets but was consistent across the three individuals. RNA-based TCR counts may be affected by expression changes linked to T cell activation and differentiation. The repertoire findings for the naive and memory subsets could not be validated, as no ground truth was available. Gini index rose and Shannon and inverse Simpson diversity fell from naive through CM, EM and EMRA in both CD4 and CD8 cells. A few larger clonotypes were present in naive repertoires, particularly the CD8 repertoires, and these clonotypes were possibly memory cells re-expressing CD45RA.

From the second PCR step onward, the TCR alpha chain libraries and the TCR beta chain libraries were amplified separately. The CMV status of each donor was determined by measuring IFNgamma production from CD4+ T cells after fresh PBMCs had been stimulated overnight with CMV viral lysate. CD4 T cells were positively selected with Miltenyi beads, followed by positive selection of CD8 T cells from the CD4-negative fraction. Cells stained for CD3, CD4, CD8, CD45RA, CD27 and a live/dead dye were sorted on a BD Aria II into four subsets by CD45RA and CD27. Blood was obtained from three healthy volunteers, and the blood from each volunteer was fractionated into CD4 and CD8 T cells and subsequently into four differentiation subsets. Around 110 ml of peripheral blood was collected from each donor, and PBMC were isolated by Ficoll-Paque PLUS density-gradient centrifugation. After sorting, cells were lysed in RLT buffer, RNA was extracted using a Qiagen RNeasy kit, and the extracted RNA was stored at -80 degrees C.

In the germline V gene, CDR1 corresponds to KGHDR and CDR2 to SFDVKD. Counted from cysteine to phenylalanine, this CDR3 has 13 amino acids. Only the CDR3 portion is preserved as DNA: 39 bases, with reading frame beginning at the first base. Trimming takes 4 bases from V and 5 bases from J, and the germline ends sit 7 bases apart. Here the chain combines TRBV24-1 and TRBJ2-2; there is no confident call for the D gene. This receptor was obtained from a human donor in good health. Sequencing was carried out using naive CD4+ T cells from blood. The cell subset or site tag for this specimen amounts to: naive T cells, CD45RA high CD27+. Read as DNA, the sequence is TGTGCCACCAGTGACCAGACAACCGGGGAGCTGTTTTTT. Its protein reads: CATSDQTTGELFF.